Below are 26 T cell receptor delta chains sequenced from a single sample in a study of gamma-delta T cells after stem cell transplantation. TCRdb re-called clones from the RT-PCR reads via CATT. The profile shows approximately 3,000 delta-chain clones, 2.9% of them singletons. Sequencing was performed on gamma-delta T cells. Receptors were obtained from a human donor. It is not recorded whose cells these are; they may come from a transplant donor.

This rearrangement joins TRDV2 to TRDJ1, with D tentatively TRDD3 (7 bases). The CDR3 totals 17 residues. The V gene lost 1 base and the J gene lost 0 bases, with 17 bases spanning the gap. Germline loops: CDR1 GEAIGNYY, CDR2 EKD. As DNA, the CDR3 is TGTGCCTGTGACACGCTGGGGGGAAATAAGTACACCGATAAACTCATCTTT. It is translated as CACDTLGGNKYTDKLIF.

By sample share, this clone is medium-sized. The chain recombines TRDV2 with TRDJ1, with a weak D call TRDD3 (6 bases). The CDR3 contains 20 residues. The germline V gene encodes CDR1 GEAIGNYY and CDR2 EKD. Deletions cut 1 base from V and 0 bases from J, with 26 bases between. CDR3 in DNA: TGTGCCTGTGACACTCTACCTGATCTGGGGTTAGCCCCGTACACCGATAAACTCATCTTT. Translating gives CACDTLPDLGLAPYTDKLIF.

This clone is large within its sample. Other DNA sequences of this sample code for an identical CDR3. V usage is TRDV2 and J usage is TRDJ1; 8 bases agree with TRDD3. This CDR3 contains 20 residues. V was clipped by 3 bases and J by 0 bases; unmatched bases: 20. In germline, CDR1 is GEAIGNYY, CDR2 EKD. CDR3: CACDAILGGPQGLYTDKLIF. The CDR3 DNA follows: TGTGCCTGTGACGCGATACTGGGGGGTCCCCAGGGCTTGTACACCGATAAACTCATCTTT.

This clone was counted only a few times. A much bigger clone sits one base away, suggesting this may be a read error. This sequence joins TRDV2 and TRDJ1, with TRDD3 matching 8 bases. Trimming removed 5 bases from V and 0 bases from J; junction bases left unmatched: 7. There are 15 residues in the CDR3. Germline V gene lookup returns CDR1 GEAIGNYY and CDR2 EKD. The CDR3 DNA sequence: TGTGCCTGTGGGTTACTGGGGGGTTACACCGATAAACTCATCTTT. It yields the protein CACGLLGGYTDKLIF.

Concerning this clone: With only one base between it and a far larger clone, this is likely a read error. The sample carries other DNA sequences with the same CDR3. V and J are TRAV29/DV5 and TRDJ1; 8 bases match TRDD3. J lost 4 bases, V lost 0 bases, and 20 bases had no gene match. This CDR3 is 19 amino acids long. Germline loops: CDR1 NSMFDY, CDR2 ISSIKDK. CDR3 DNA sequence: TGTGCAGCAAGCGTTTTTCAGTTGCTGGGGGACGCCCGTGGCGATAAACTCATCTTT. Protein: CAASVFQLLGDARGDKLIF.

By share, this clone ranks as medium-sized. The chain couples TRDV2 to TRDJ1; no clear D gene. V lost 0 bases, J lost 11 bases, and 21 bases lay in between. Germline loops: CDR1 GEAIGNYY, CDR2 EKD. The CDR3 length is 15 residues. In DNA, the CDR3 is TGTGCCTGTGACACCGTCTCCTCCAAATTAGAGTGGCTCATCTTT. Protein sequence: CACDTVSSKLEWLIF.

This clone was detected only a few times. A read error likely explains why the TCRdb protein, taken from a much larger clone, differs from this DNA's translation at residue 3; the protein shown is translated from the DNA. J is TRDJ1 and V is TRDV2; TRDD3 matches 10 bases. Germline values: CDR1 GEAIGNYY, CDR2 EKD. This CDR3 is 16 amino acids long. CDR3 in amino acids: CAGDSLLGDHTDKLIF. The CDR3 DNA reads as TGTGCCGGTGACTCGTTACTGGGGGATCACACCGATAAACTCATCTTT.

Only a few counts were recorded for this clone. It differs at one base from a far larger clone, so likely a read error. The same CDR3 can be traced to other DNA sequences in this sample. This rearrangement joins TRDV2 to TRDJ1, with TRDD3 matching over 10 bases. CDR3 length equals 18 residues. CDR1 and CDR2 from the germline V gene are GEAIGNYY and EKD. CDR3 sequence reads: CACDTVLGGYGSTDKLIF. CDR3 nucleotide sequence: TGTGCCTGCGACACTGTACTCGGGGGATACGGGTCCACCGATAAACTCATCTTT.

This clone was found a few times. This may arise from a read error, as a much more abundant clone is one base away. CDR3 region: CACDTGGSSSWDTRQMFF. CDR3 DNA: TGTGCCTGTGACACTGGGGGATCCAGCTCCTGGGACACCCGACAGATGTTTTTC. The J gene is TRDJ3, the V gene TRDV2, with 8 positions matching TRDD3. Germline V gene data show CDR1 as GEAIGNYY and CDR2 as EKD. This CDR3 has 18 residues. V lost 1 base, J lost 0 bases, and 4 bases stayed unmatched.

Details on this clone: This could be a read error, since a much larger clone is one nucleotide away. Other DNA sequences within the sample encode an identical CDR3. The chain is built from TRDV1 and TRDJ1, with 11 nucleotides matching TRDD3. V lost 1 base, J lost 3 bases, and 16 bases stayed unmatched. Germline CDR1 reads TSWWSYY; CDR2 reads QGS. The CDR3 is 20 amino acids. For the CDR3, the DNA is TGTGCTCTTGGGGAACGTTCTCGAAGGGCTGGGGGATACTTCGCCGATAAACTCATCTTT. It is translated as CALGERSRRAGGYFADKLIF.

This clone has only a few counts. The junction differs from germline at one of its ends, possibly a read error. The CDR3 is CACDVVGGPITDKLIF. Written as DNA, the CDR3 is TGTGCCTGTGACGTCGTTGGGGGACCGATCACCGATAAACTTATCTTT. The J gene is TRDJ1, the V gene TRDV2, with TRDD3 matching over 7 bases. This CDR3 has 16 amino acids. Germline values: CDR1 GEAIGNYY, CDR2 EKD.

This clone appeared a few times. The amino acid sequence in TCRdb belongs to a much larger clone and departs from this DNA's translation at residue 17, likely a sequencing read error; the sequence shown is translated from the DNA. J is TRDJ1 and V is TRDV2; TRDD3 matches 12 bases. The germline V gene has CDR1 GEAIGNYY and CDR2 EKD. The CDR3 is 20 residues long. Here the CDR3 reads CACDTAGAALLGDTLDNLIF. In DNA form, the CDR3 reads TGTGCCTGTGACACCGCCGGGGCTGCTTTACTGGGGGATACACTCGATAACCTCATCTTT.

Within the sample, this clone is large. Within the sample, other DNA sequences also encode this same CDR3. The chain uses TRDV2 and TRDJ1; TRDD3 matches 9 bases. The CDR3 spans 15 residues. V was clipped by 3 bases and J by 4 bases; unmatched bases: 8. In germline, CDR1 is GEAIGNYY, CDR2 EKD. The CDR3 DNA is TGTGCCTGTGACGGCCTACTGGGGGACCACGATAAACTCATCTTT. This gives the protein CACDGLLGDHDKLIF.

This clone occurred a few times. Since a much larger clone is just one base distant, this may be a read error. This sample also contains other DNA sequences that code for the same CDR3. The V call is TRDV2, the J call TRDJ1; 13 bases are shared with TRDD3. The CDR3 sequence is 17 residues long. CDR1 is GEAIGNYY, CDR2 EKD, per germline. This CDR3 reads CACEELGDTEDTDKLIF. CDR3 DNA sequence: TGTGCCTGTGAAGAACTGGGGGATACGGAGGACACTGATAAACTCATCTTT.

This clone turned up a few times. A far larger clone is one base from this, pointing to a likely read error. V usage is TRDV2 and J usage is TRDJ1; TRDD3 aligns across 9 bases. Germline CDR1 reads GEAIGNYY; CDR2 reads EKD. The CDR3 spans 19 residues. Losses at the gene ends were 3 bases for V and 0 bases for J; bases not matched to a gene: 16. The CDR3 nucleotides are TGTGCCTGTGACGCCGCGGAACTGGGGGACAGAATGTACACCGATAAACTCATCTTT. This encodes CACDAAELGDRMYTDKLIF.

By share, this clone counts as medium-sized. Other DNA sequences from this sample encode an identical CDR3 as well. The genes are TRDV2 and TRDJ1; a weak D match, TRDD3 (6 bases). The CDR3 runs 15 residues. The V and J ends lost 3 bases and 8 bases respectively, with 21 bases between them. Germline CDR1 is GEAIGNYY and CDR2 is EKD. CDR3 nucleotides: TGTGCCTGTGACGCGCTTGAAGGGGGACCCCCGAAACTCATCTTT. Amino acids: CACDALEGGPPKLIF.

This clone counts as medium-sized. The chain joins TRDV2 to TRDJ3; 10 positions match TRDD3. Losses at the gene ends were 2 bases for V and 2 bases for J; bases not matched to a gene: 5. Germline V lookup: CDR1 GEAIGNYY, CDR2 EKD. The CDR3 extends over 18 amino acids. The CDR3 region has the DNA TGTGCCTGTGACATTACTGGGGGATCAGCCTGGGACACCCGACAGATGTTTTTC. This sequence encodes CACDITGGSAWDTRQMFF.

A few counts support this clone. This likely stems from a read error, as it lies one base from a far larger clone. Different DNA sequences within this sample yield the same CDR3. The chain uses TRDV2 and TRDJ1; D remains ambiguous. Germline V gene data show CDR1 as GEAIGNYY and CDR2 as EKD. The CDR3 runs 15 residues. The CDR3 loop reads CACDTLEPYTDKLIF. The CDR3 DNA follows: TGTGCCTGTGACACCCTCGAGCCATACACTGATAAACTCATCTTT.

Note on this clone: Only one base separates this from a far larger clonotype, so it likely reflects a read error. The sample has other DNA sequences that encode this CDR3 too. The V and J genes are TRDV2 and TRDJ1, with 10 positions matching TRDD3. Losses at the gene ends were 2 bases for V and 1 base for J; bases not matched to a gene: 27. The CDR3 totals 23 residues. The germline V gene encodes CDR1 GEAIGNYY and CDR2 EKD. The CDR3 region has the DNA TGTGCCTGTGACATTTTAGCTCCTACACCCCAGGTGGGGGATACCTCACTCACCGATAAACTCATCTTT. It codes for CACDILAPTPQVGDTSLTDKLIF.

Concerning this clone itself: A much bigger clone sits one base away, suggesting this may be a read error. The V gene is TRDV2, the J gene TRDJ1; 9 nucleotides agree with TRDD3. CDR3 length equals 21 residues. In germline, CDR1 is GEAIGNYY, CDR2 EKD. The junction had 27 bases not matched to a gene; V was cut back by 0 bases and J by 8 bases. The CDR3 nucleotides are TGTGCCTGTGACACCGTTGTACTGGGGGAAACGAGGCCAACTGAAACCGGGAAACTCATCTTT. It specifies CACDTVVLGETRPTETGKLIF.

For this clone: This may be a read error, as it is one base from a much larger clone. Other DNA sequences within the sample encode an identical CDR3. V and J are TRDV1 and TRDJ1, with 7 positions matching TRDD3. Germline trimming cut 0 bases from V and 5 bases from J; bases unmatched to any gene: 9. The CDR3 has 16 amino acids. Germline lookup yields CDR1 TSWWSYY and CDR2 QGS. For the CDR3, the DNA is TGTGCTCTTGGGGAACTCGGGCTGGGATACCGGGATAAACTCATCTTT. Residues: CALGELGLGYRDKLIF.

This clone was seen a few times. Translating this DNA gives a protein that differs at residue 6 from the TCRdb one, which belongs to a much larger clone; a read error is likely, and the protein shown is this translation. The chain carries TRDV2 and TRDJ1, with no clear D. V gave up 3 bases and J gave up 0 bases, with 13 bases separating them. This CDR3 has 15 amino acids. CDR1 GEAIGNYY and CDR2 EKD come from the germline V gene. CDR3 loop: CACDQPYRYTDKLIF. The CDR3 DNA reads TGTGCCTGTGACCAACCGTACAGATACACCGATAAACTCATCTTT.

As to this clone: With a far larger clone one base away, a read error is the likely cause. Other DNA sequences in the sample encode the same CDR3. J is TRDJ1 and V is TRDV1; maybe TRDD3 (5 bases). CDR3 length: 13 amino acids. Germline-derived CDR1 and CDR2 are TSWWSYY and QGS. The CDR3 protein is CALGGTGTDKLIF. In DNA form, the CDR3 reads TGTGCTCTTGGGGGCACGGGGACCGATAAGCTCATCTTT.

With regard to this clone: A read error is the likely source, as a far larger clone sits one nucleotide away. Other DNA sequences from this sample encode an identical CDR3 as well. V is TRDV1 and J is TRDJ1, with 12 bases identical to TRDD3. Germline lookup yields CDR1 TSWWSYY and CDR2 QGS. There are 21 residues in the CDR3. The CDR3 bases are TGCGCTCTTGGGGAATTGAGGGCTTCCAATGTACTGGGGGATACAAGAGATAAACTCATCTTT. Protein: CALGELRASNVLGDTRDKLIF.

As regards this clone: A far larger clone is a single base away, which makes a read error likely. This chain connects TRDV2 to TRDJ1; 8 positions agree with TRDD3. J lost 0 bases, V lost 3 bases, and 11 bases had no gene match. Germline values: CDR1 GEAIGNYY, CDR2 EKD. The CDR3 contains 17 residues. The CDR3 region is CACDQSYWGAHTDKLIF. As DNA, the CDR3 is TGTGCCTGTGACCAAAGTTACTGGGGGGCACACACCGATAAACTCATCTTT.

This clone showed up just a few times. Since a much larger clone is just one base distant, this may be a read error. This sequence joins TRDV2 and TRDJ3, with 8 bases identical to TRDD3. The CDR3 is 21 residues long. Per germline, CDR1 GEAIGNYY and CDR2 EKD. The CDR3 here is CACGTARGYTEYTWDTRQMFF. In nucleotides, the CDR3 is TGTGCCTGTGGCACCGCTAGGGGATACACCGAGTATACCTGGGACACCCGACAGATGTTTTTC.